The entry below describes one T cell receptor (beta chain). Its antigen is undetermined. Reasons for excluding patients were uncontrolled infection, other autoimmune disease, pregnancy or lactation. Diagnostic assessment was based on clinical symptoms, serum thyroxine and TRAb, thyroid ultrasound and orbital computed tomography. Fresh peripheral blood, 10 ml, yielded the PBMCs. The V and J ends lost 3 bases and 5 bases respectively, with 14 bases between them. The CDR3 loop spans 14 amino acids. The data stem from a study of T cells in Graves' hyperthyroidism and ophthalmopathy. Overall study results and limits: Blood also showed most of the thyroid clonotypes that were expanded above 0.001.

Regions amplified from RNA transcripts were the TCR beta CDR3 regions. The TCR CDR3 was amplified in a first-round RT-PCR using the HTBI primer set. MiXCR, applied by TCRdb to the multiplex PCR reads, yields one record per CDR3 protein. The repertoire has some 600,000 distinct CDR3 sequences, approximately 15% of them found once; the top ten carry more than 5%. The sequencing input was blood. The genes are TRBV12-3 or TRBV12-4 and TRBJ2-7, with no clear D. The receptor's source is a young woman with Graves' hyperthyroidism that later progressed to Graves' ophthalmopathy. The CDR3 loop reads CASSFREGQNEQYF. The CDR3 region has the DNA TGTGCCAGCAGTTTTAGGGAAGGGCAGAACGAGCAGTACTTC.